Listed below are T cell receptor beta chains from one sample, sequenced in a study of blood T cell repertoires in COVID-19. Sequencing used immunoSEQ multiplex PCR; TCRdb keeps in-frame clones, though not all of them. Of about 350,000 clones listed, more than 70% were seen once; the top ten hold less than 5%. Sequencing was carried out using peripheral blood. The source is a woman aged 55-75 years with COVID-19, enrolled during active disease. The CDR3 runs from the conserved cysteine through the conserved F or W. D genes are given only for firm matches. Rows give clone size only sometimes, using once, few, many, or a class for an expanded clone.

CDR3 DNA	CDR3 protein	V gene	J gene	D gene	clone size
TGTGCCAGCAGCTTAGCCCGGGGGGTCGTCTACAATGAGCAGTTCTTC	CASSLARGVVYNEQFF	TRBV7-2	TRBJ2-1	TRBD2	-
TGTGCCAGCAGCCCCGGACAGGGATCCCCGCTGAATTCACCCCTCCACTTT	CASSPGQGSPLNSPLHF	TRBV4-2	TRBJ1-6	TRBD1	-
TGTGCCAGCAGTCTGGGACCGGTGCGGGGCACTGAAGCTTTCTTT	CASSLGPVRGTEAFF	TRBV27	TRBJ1-1	-	few
TGTGCCAGCAGGCCAGGGGGACAGGGAAGGTACACCTTC	CASRPGGQGRYTF	TRBV12-3/TRBV12-4	TRBJ1-2	TRBD1	once
TGTGCCAGCAGTCTAGCTGGGCTGACCTACAATGAGCAGTTCTTC	CASSLAGLTYNEQFF	TRBV28	TRBJ2-1	-	-
TGTGCCAGCAGCCGCTCGACTAGCGGGGTGATGAATGAGCAGTTCTTC	CASSRSTSGVMNEQFF	TRBV3-1/TRBV3-2	TRBJ2-1	TRBD2	-
TGTGCCAGCAGCCAAGGACTCGAAACCACAGATACGCAGTATTTT	CASSQGLETTDTQYF	TRBV3-1/TRBV3-2	TRBJ2-3	-	-
TGTGCCAGCGGCCAGCCCTCGACAAACTTAGAGAATGGCTACACCTTC	CASGQPSTNLENGYTF	TRBV28	TRBJ1-2	-	-
TGTGCCAGCAGTTATGGGAGGGGTGAAAAACTGTTTTTT	CASSYGRGEKLFF	TRBV12-3/TRBV12-4	TRBJ1-4	-	-
TGTGCCAGCAACCTGACAGGGGCCACTGAAGCTTTCTTT	CASNLTGATEAFF	TRBV12-3/TRBV12-4	TRBJ1-1	TRBD1	few
TGTGCCACCAGCAGAAGGGAGAGTTTAGGAAATTCACCCCTCCACTTT	CATSRRESLGNSPLHF	TRBV15	TRBJ1-6	-	-
TGTGCCAGCAGCTCCGGGACAGGGGGTATATCAGATACGCAGTATTTT	CASSSGTGGISDTQYF	TRBV7-3	TRBJ2-3	TRBD1	-
TGTGCCAGCAGCTTGGCCTCCTCTGGAAACACCATATATTTT	CASSLASSGNTIYF	TRBV7-8	TRBJ1-3	-	-
TGTGCCAGCAGTTACTCGAACGGAGGGAATTCACCCCTCCACTTT	CASSYSNGGNSPLHF	TRBV6-5	TRBJ1-6	-	-
TGTGCCAGCAGTGAAGTTGGTAGAGGGTATGGCTACACCTTC	CASSEVGRGYGYTF	TRBV2	TRBJ1-2	-	-
TGCGCCAGCAGCTTGGGGACAGGGAACACTGAAGCTTTCTTT	CASSLGTGNTEAFF	TRBV5-1	TRBJ1-1	TRBD1	few
TGTGCCAGCAGTTTAGTGGGCCATCAGCCCCAGCATTTT	CASSLVGHQPQHF	TRBV27	TRBJ1-5	-	-
TGTGCCAGCAGCTTTGGGAGCCTAGCGGGAAACACCGGGGAGCTGTTTTTT	CASSFGSLAGNTGELFF	TRBV5-8	TRBJ2-2	TRBD2	-
TGTGCCAGCAGCCAACAGGGATTTTTTGCGGGAGTTTACGAGCAGTACTTC	CASSQQGFFAGVYEQYF	TRBV14	TRBJ2-7	TRBD2	-
TGTGCCAGCAGCATTACAGGGGTTGGTGGAAACACCATATATTTT	CASSITGVGGNTIYF	TRBV7-9	TRBJ1-3	TRBD1	-
TGTGCCAGCAGCCATCGGAAGGAGGGTTTAAATGAAAAACTGTTTTTT	CASSHRKEGLNEKLFF	TRBV3-1/TRBV3-2	TRBJ1-4	-	-
TGTGCCAGCAGTCGAGACAGGGGGAATCAGCCCCAGCATTTT	CASSRDRGNQPQHF	TRBV6-5	TRBJ1-5	TRBD1	-
TGTGCCAGCAGCTTAACCGATGGACAGGGCTACGAGCAGTACTTC	CASSLTDGQGYEQYF	TRBV11-1	TRBJ2-7	TRBD1	-
TGTGCCAGCAGTGAAGGACAGCTGTTCGGCCGGGAGCTGTTTTTT	CASSEGQLFGRELFF	TRBV2	TRBJ2-2	-	-
TGTGCCAGCAGTCGCGGGACTAAAGCTTTCTTT	CASSRGTKAFF	TRBV2	TRBJ1-1	-	-
TGTGCCAGTAGTATCTCCAGGGGGGAGACCCAGTACTTC	CASSISRGETQYF	TRBV19	TRBJ2-5	TRBD1	-
TGTGCCACCATGACCGGGGGGCGCGGGCCCCAGCATTTT	CATMTGGRGPQHF	TRBV6-5	TRBJ1-5	-	-
TGTGCCAGCAGTTACGGAGACCCTCTTTTGGATGGCTACACCTTC	CASSYGDPLLDGYTF	TRBV6-5	TRBJ1-2	-	-
TGTGCCAGCTCACGGACAGGGGGCGAGAGCTATGGCTACACCTTC	CASSRTGGESYGYTF	TRBV18	TRBJ1-2	TRBD1	-
TGTGCCAGCAGCTTAGGTGGGACTAGTGCTGCAGATACGCAGTATTTT	CASSLGGTSAADTQYF	TRBV11-3	TRBJ2-3	TRBD2	-
TGTGCCAGCAGTGAAGCGTCACAGTACTATGGCTACACCTTC	CASSEASQYYGYTF	TRBV2	TRBJ1-2	-	-
TGTGCTGTCGGGTATGAAGCTTTCTTT	CAVGYEAFF	TRBV2	TRBJ1-1	-	-